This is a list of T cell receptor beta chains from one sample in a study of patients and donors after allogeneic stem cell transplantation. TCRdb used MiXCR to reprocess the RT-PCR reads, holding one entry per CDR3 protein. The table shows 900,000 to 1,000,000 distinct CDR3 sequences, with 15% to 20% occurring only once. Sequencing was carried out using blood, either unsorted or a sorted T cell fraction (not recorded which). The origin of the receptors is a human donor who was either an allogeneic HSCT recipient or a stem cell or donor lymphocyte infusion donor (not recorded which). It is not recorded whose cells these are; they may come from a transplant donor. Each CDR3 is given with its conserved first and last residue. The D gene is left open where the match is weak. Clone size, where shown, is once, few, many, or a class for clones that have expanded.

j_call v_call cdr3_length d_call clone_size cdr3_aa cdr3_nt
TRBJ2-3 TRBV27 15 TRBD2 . CASSSRGLAVPAEYF TGTGCCAGCAGTTCCCGGGGACTAGCGGTCCCCGCGGAGTATTTT
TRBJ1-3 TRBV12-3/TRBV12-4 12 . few CASSYSVREIYF TGTGCCAGCAGTTACAGCGTTAGGGAAATATATTTT
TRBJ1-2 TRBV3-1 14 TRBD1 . CASSPGGLNYGYTF TGTGCCAGCAGCCCAGGGGGATTGAACTATGGCTACACCTTC
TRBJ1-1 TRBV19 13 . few CASSIVTSTEAFF TGTGCCAGTAGTATAGTGACGAGCACTGAAGCTTTCTTT
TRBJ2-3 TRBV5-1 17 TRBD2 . CASSFSGLAGSTDTQYF TGCGCCAGCAGCTTCTCTGGACTAGCGGGCAGCACAGATACGCAGTATTTT
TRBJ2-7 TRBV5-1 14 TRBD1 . CASSTGTDSYEQYF TGCGCCAGCAGTACCGGGACAGATTCCTACGAGCAGTACTTC
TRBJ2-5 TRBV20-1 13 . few CSARDGGGETQYF TGCAGTGCTAGAGATGGGGGAGGAGAGACCCAGTACTTC
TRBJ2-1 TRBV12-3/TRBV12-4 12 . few CASSALRDEQFF TGTGCCAGCAGCGCCTTAAGGGATGAGCAGTTCTTC
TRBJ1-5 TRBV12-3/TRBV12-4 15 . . CASSLRENSNQPQHF TGTGCCAGCAGTTTAAGGGAGAATAGCAATCAGCCCCAGCATTTT
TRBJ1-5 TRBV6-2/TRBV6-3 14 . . CASSYGQRHQPQHF TGTGCCAGCAGTTACGGACAGAGGCATCAGCCCCAGCATTTT
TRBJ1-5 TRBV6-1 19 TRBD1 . CASSEAPRDRVYSNQPQHF TGTGCCAGCAGTGAAGCACCCCGGGACAGAGTTTATAGCAATCAGCCCCAGCATTTT
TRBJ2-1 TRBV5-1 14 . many CASSFASSYNEQFF TGCGCCAGCAGCTTTGCTAGCTCCTACAATGAGCAGTTCTTC
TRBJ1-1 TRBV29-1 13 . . CSGGRDPNTEAFF TGCAGCGGGGGGAGGGACCCGAACACTGAAGCTTTCTTT
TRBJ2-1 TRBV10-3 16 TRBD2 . CAISEGLAGGGDEQFF TGTGCCATCAGTGAGGGACTAGCGGGGGGGGGTGATGAGCAGTTCTTC
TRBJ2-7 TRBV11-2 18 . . CASSLRRLADRTSYEQYF TGTGCCAGCAGCTTACGGAGGCTGGCGGACCGCACCTCCTACGAGCAGTACTTC
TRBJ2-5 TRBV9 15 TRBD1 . CASSARDRARETQYF TGTGCCAGCAGCGCCAGGGACAGGGCACGGGAGACCCAGTACTTC
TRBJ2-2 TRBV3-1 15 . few CASSHWGKNTGELFF TGTGCCAGCAGCCATTGGGGCAAGAACACCGGGGAGCTGTTTTTT
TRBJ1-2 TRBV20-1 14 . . CSADARGNDYGYTF TGCAGTGCCGATGCGAGGGGGAATGACTATGGCTACACCTTC
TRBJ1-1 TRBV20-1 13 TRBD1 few CSARGQGRTEAFF TGCAGTGCTAGAGGACAGGGGAGGACTGAAGCTTTCTTT
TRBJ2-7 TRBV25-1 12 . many CASSESWIEQYF TGTGCCAGCAGTGAATCGTGGATAGAGCAGTACTTC
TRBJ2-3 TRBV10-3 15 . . CAISARDTSTDTQYF TGTGCCATCAGTGCGCGGGACACCTCCACAGATACGCAGTATTTT
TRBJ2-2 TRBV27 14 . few CASSLWAPTGELFF TGTGCCAGCAGTTTGTGGGCCCCCACCGGGGAGCTGTTTTTT